This T cell receptor (beta chain) was recovered during a study of T-cell reconstitution after alpha-beta-depleted transplantation in children. As for this clonotype: Its antigen remains unidentified.

TCRbeta library preparation incorporated unique molecular identifiers. MiXCR, run by TCRdb on the PCR reads, gives a single entry per CDR3 protein. This table has about 870,000 distinct CDR3 sequences, roughly 16% appearing once. Study-wide results and caveats: T-cell counts and diversity were attributed mostly to newly produced T cells one year after transplant.

This material consisted of PBMCs, mostly from graft donor cells, taken 360 days after TCRalphabeta/CD19-depleted stem cell transplant. The receptor's source is a male patient aged 10-17 years who had a stem cell transplant for acute lymphoblastic leukemia, so the T cells may come from the graft donor.

CDR3 sequence reads: CASSQDWVGTYEQYF. DNA of the CDR3: TGCGCCAGCAGCCAAGATTGGGTCGGTACGTACGAGCAGTACTTC. V gene TRBV4-1 combines with J gene TRBJ2-7; no reliable D call. The CDR3 is 15 amino acids. The germline CDR1 and CDR2 sequences are MGHRA and YSYEKL. V was cut by 0 bases and J by 4 bases, with 13 bases left in between.